These 17 T cell receptor beta chains were sequenced from one sample in a study of early T cells in non-severe SARS-CoV-2 infection. Via MiXCR, TCRdb re-called the 5' RACE reads, giving one row per CDR3 protein. The repertoire consists of around 33,000 distinct CDR3 sequences, with more than 5% occurring once and the leading ten covering roughly 7.5%. The sample comprised whole blood. These receptors all stem from an adult who was a healthcare worker with PCR-confirmed SARS-CoV-2 infection or an uninfected control (not recorded which).

The sample holds a few counts of this clonotype. This chain links TRBV28 with TRBJ2-3, with 7 nucleotides matching TRBD1. The length of the CDR3 is 15 residues. V gave up 6 bases and J gave up 2 bases; unmatched junction bases: 8. Germline assignment: CDR1 MDHEN and CDR2 SYDVKM. This CDR3 reads CASSRGQVLTDTQYF. In DNA form, the CDR3 reads TGTGCCAGCAGCCGCGGACAGGTCCTCACAGATACGCAGTATTTT.

This clonotype was recorded a few times. V usage is TRBV10-1 and J usage is TRBJ1-1, with D possibly being TRBD1 (6 bases). Germline assignment: CDR1 WNHNN and CDR2 SYGVQD (reference sequence). This CDR3 is built from 14 residues. Trimming shortened V by 2 bases and J by 2 bases, and 9 bases separated the two germline ends. The CDR3 protein is CASSEGTPNTEAFF. CDR3 nucleotide sequence: TGCGCCAGCAGTGAGGGGACACCCAACACTGAAGCTTTCTTT.

Regarding this clonotype: Just one base apart from a much larger clone, this may be a read error. The chain employs TRBV3-1 and TRBJ1-6, with D hard to call. CDR3 length: 12 amino acids. V lost 1 base and J lost 14, with 9 bases in between. In germline, CDR1 is LGHDT, CDR2 YNNKEL (reference sequence). The CDR3 DNA follows: TGTGCCAGCAGCCAAGCCGTCTCATCCCTCCACTTT. This codes for CASSQAVSSLHF. Using reference TRBV3-1 and TRBJ1-6 for the parts outside the CDR3, the full variable domain is DTAVSQTPKYLVTQMGNDKSIKCEQNLGHDTMYWYKQDSKKFLKIMFSYNNKELIINETVPNRFSPKSPDKAHLNLHINSLELGDSAVYFCASSQAVSSLHFGNGTRLTVT.

This clonotype was seen more than once but under ten times. The J gene is TRBJ2-1, the V gene TRBV7-2; tentatively, D is TRBD1 or TRBD2 (6 bases each). The CDR3 runs 15 residues. Trimming took 5 bases from V and 0 from J, leaving 11 bases between them. CDR1 is SGHTA and CDR2 is FQGNSA in the germline V gene. The CDR3 protein is CASSDGGVSYNEQFF. In nucleotides, the CDR3 is TGTGCCAGCAGCGACGGGGGCGTCTCCTACAATGAGCAGTTCTTC.

Many counts were recorded for this clonotype. The chain links TRBV5-6 to TRBJ2-7; D remains unclear. The CDR3 consists of 17 residues. Germline assignment: CDR1 SGHDT and CDR2 YYEEEE. V was pared by 0 bases and J by 2 bases, with 18 bases between. CDR3 in DNA: TGTGCCAGCAGCTTGGCCAATTTCCACGTTCACACCTACGAGCAGTACTTC. This encodes CASSLANFHVHTYEQYF.

Many counts were recorded for this clonotype. The V and J genes are TRBV5-6 and TRBJ1-3, with D tentatively TRBD1 (6 bases). CDR3 length: 16 residues. Looked up from germline, CDR1 is SGHDT and CDR2 is YYEEEE. V was clipped by 4 bases and J by 0 bases, with 14 bases between them. This CDR3 is CASSPTRTDSGNTIYF. The CDR3 DNA follows: TGTGCCAGCAGCCCAACCCGGACAGACTCTGGAAACACCATATATTTT.

This clonotype has at least ten counts. V and J are TRBV10-3 and TRBJ2-3; TRBD2 matches at 9 bases. V was clipped by 1 base and J by 2 bases; unmatched bases: 4. The CDR3 covers 16 residues. Germline loops: CDR1 ENHRY, CDR2 SYGVKD. CDR3 protein: CAISEWASGATDTQYF. The DNA of the CDR3 is TGTGCCATCAGTGAGTGGGCTAGCGGGGCCACAGATACGCAGTATTTT.

The sample holds many counts of this clonotype. Here the CDR3 DNA reads TGCGCCACCTCCGGGACATCTAACACTGAAGCTTTCTTT. It codes for CATSGTSNTEAFF. This sequence joins TRBV10-2 and TRBJ1-1; D is possibly TRBD1 (6 bases). CDR1 WSHSY and CDR2 SAAADI come from the germline V gene. V lost 10 bases and J lost 2, with 14 bases in between. The CDR3 has 13 residues.

This clonotype has a count of ten or more. The rearrangement links TRBV20-1 to TRBJ2-7, with 12 bases fitting TRBD1. Unmatched junction bases numbered 5, after V lost 2 bases and J lost 3 bases. CDR1 and CDR2 from the germline V gene are DFQATT and SNEGSKA (reference sequence). The CDR3 is 15 amino acids. CDR3 sequence: CSARSGDRGLYEQYF. DNA of the CDR3: TGCAGTGCTAGATCTGGGGACAGGGGGCTCTACGAGCAGTACTTC.

This clonotype showed up many times. This chain links TRBV11-2 with TRBJ2-7, with TRBD1 identical over 10 bases. V trimming: 4 bases; J trimming: 6 bases; junction bases outside the gene matches: 6. Germline V CDR1 and CDR2: SGHAT, FQNNGV. CDR3 length: 14 amino acids. Written as DNA, the CDR3 is TGTGCCAGCAGCTGGACCGGGACAGGGGCCGAGCAGTACTTC. It codes for CASSWTGTGAEQYF.

This clonotype was seen ten or more times. This rearrangement joins TRBV6-2 or TRBV6-3 to TRBJ2-6, with D hard to call. CDR1 and CDR2 from the germline V gene are MNHEY and SVGEGT. The V end lost 8 bases, the J end lost 3 bases, and 8 bases lay between the germline ends. The CDR3 is 13 residues long. This CDR3 is CASVYSGANVLTF. In nucleotides, the CDR3 is TGTGCCAGCGTATACAGTGGGGCCAACGTCCTGACTTTC.

Concerning this clonotype itself: A read error may account for a junction end that differs from germline. The chain links TRBV6-6 to TRBJ1-4; D might be TRBD1 (6 bases). CDR3 length: 19 amino acids. CDR1 and CDR2 from the germline V gene are MNHNY and SVGAGI (reference sequence). The CDR3 nucleotides read TGTGTCAGCAGTTACTCTGGAGACAGGCCCTACTCAACTAATGAAAAACTGTTTTTT. This gives the protein CVSSYSGDRPYSTNEKLFF.

The sample holds many counts of this clonotype. V gene TRBV6-5 combines with J gene TRBJ1-1; no definite D call. V dropped 4 bases and J dropped 1 base, with 7 bases sitting between them. The CDR3 extends over 13 amino acids. Germline-derived CDR1 and CDR2 are MNHEY and SVGAGI. CDR3 sequence: CASSFAENTEAFF. As DNA, the CDR3 is TGTGCCAGCAGTTTCGCAGAGAACACTGAAGCTTTCTTT.

This clonotype was recorded many times. The chain is built from TRBV5-5 and TRBJ2-7; a weak D match, TRBD1 (6 bases). The length of the CDR3 is 14 residues. Trimming shortened V by 0 bases and J by 1 base, and 8 bases separated the two germline ends. Germline CDR1 and CDR2: SGHKS and YYEKEE (reference sequence). The CDR3 DNA reads as TGTGCCAGCAGCTTGGGGGGGCAATCCTACGAGCAGTACTTC. Amino acids: CASSLGGQSYEQYF.

The J gene is TRBJ1-5, the V gene TRBV5-1, with D uncertain. This CDR3 spans 16 amino acids. The ends were cut back, 2 bases at V and 0 bases at J, with 12 bases in the middle. The germline V gene encodes CDR1 SGHRS and CDR2 YFSETQ. The CDR3 sequence: CASSFLPGDSNQPQHF. In DNA, the CDR3 is TGCGCCAGCAGCTTTTTACCCGGGGATAGCAATCAGCCCCAGCATTTT.

This clonotype was counted ten times or more. The chain combines TRBV7-6 with TRBJ2-1; 11 nucleotides match TRBD1. The CDR3 covers 16 residues. V was clipped by 3 bases and J by 7 bases; unmatched bases: 8. Germline CDR1 reads SGHVS; CDR2 reads FNYEAQ. DNA for the CDR3: TGTGCCAGCAGCTTCCTCGGACAGGGGGCTAGTAATGAGCAGTTCTTC. Protein sequence: CASSFLGQGASNEQFF. Together with reference TRBV7-6 and TRBJ2-1, the CDR3 gives the full variable domain: GAGVSQSPRYKVTKRGQDVALRCDPISGHVSLYWYRQALGQGPEFLTYFNYEAQQDKSGLPNDRFSAERPEGSISTLTIQRTEQRDSAMYRCASSFLGQGASNEQFFGPGTRLTVL.

A word on this clonotype: One end of the junction does not line up with germline, which may come from a read error. The chain is built from TRBV18 and TRBJ2-7; possible D gene TRBD1, 5 bases. This CDR3 has 13 residues. Germline assignment: CDR1 KGHSH and CDR2 LQKENI. The CDR3 reads CASSPGQSYEHYF. In nucleotides, the CDR3 is TGTGCCAGCTCACCGGGGCAATCCTACGAGCATTACTTC.